These 27 T cell receptor beta chains originate from one sample sequenced in a study of T-cell reconstitution after alpha-beta-depleted transplantation in children. A TCRbeta library incorporating unique molecular identifiers was prepared. TCRdb ran MiXCR on the PCR reads and lists one entry per CDR3 protein. The sample consists of roughly 500,000 distinct CDR3 sequences, around 13% of them appearing once. The material sequenced was PBMCs from the stem cell graft donor, taken from the stem cell graft. The origin of the receptors is a human donor who donated a stem cell graft to a child with combined immunodeficiency.

The chain combines TRBV15 with TRBJ2-2; D might be TRBD1 (6 bases). With 6 bases removed from V and 4 bases from J, the gap between germline ends came to 15 bases. This CDR3 has 15 amino acids. The germline gives CDR1 LNHNV, CDR2 YYDKDF (reference sequence). CDR3 sequence reads: CATRRQGSGTGELFF. DNA for the CDR3: TGTGCCACCAGAAGGCAGGGGTCGGGCACCGGGGAGCTGTTTTTT.

The genes are TRBV7-2 and TRBJ2-7; D assignment may be TRBD1 or TRBD2 (6 bases each). Germline CDR1 and CDR2: SGHTA and FQGNSA. V was clipped by 4 bases and J by 3 bases, with 16 bases between them. This CDR3 is built from 15 residues. As DNA, the CDR3 is TGTGCCAGCAGCTACGTCGAGGGGGAGGTCTACGAGCAGTACTTC. Translated, it gives CASSYVEGEVYEQYF.

This clonotype was recorded a few times. The gene calls are TRBV7-2 and TRBJ2-5; 10 nucleotides align to TRBD2. Germline V gene sequence: CDR1 SGHTA, CDR2 FQGNSA. The CDR3 spans 16 residues. V dropped 2 bases and J dropped 4; count of bases not matched to a gene: 7. This CDR3 is CASSLRLAGVRETQYF. The CDR3 nucleotides are TGTGCCAGCAGCTTACGGCTAGCGGGAGTCAGAGAGACCCAGTACTTC.

J is TRBJ1-6 and V is TRBV5-1; D possibly corresponds to TRBD1 (6 bases). The CDR3 is made up of 13 amino acids. Trimming removed 4 bases from V and 13 bases from J, with 15 bases in between. From germline, CDR1 is SGHRS and CDR2 YFSETQ. The CDR3 spells CASSQSTRGPLHF. The CDR3 DNA reads TGCGCCAGCAGCCAGAGTACGAGGGGGCCCCTCCACTTT.

This clonotype occurred a few times. This chain connects TRBV29-1 to TRBJ2-7; D is unresolved. V was cut by 6 bases and J by 1 base, with 16 bases left in between. Germline V gives CDR1 SQVTM, CDR2 ANQGSEA. The CDR3 contains 14 residues. Here the CDR3 DNA reads TGCAGCGTCAAGGACGCCCTGGGATCCTACGAGCAGTACTTC. As protein: CSVKDALGSYEQYF.

This clonotype showed up many times. This chain joins TRBV7-2 and TRBJ2-5; D call uncertain. CDR3 length: 13 amino acids. V was pared by 1 base and J by 2 bases, with 5 bases between. Germline-derived CDR1 and CDR2 are SGHTA and FQGNSA. CDR3 sequence reads: CASSLVLQETQYF. The CDR3, as DNA: TGTGCCAGCAGCTTAGTCCTACAAGAGACCCAGTACTTC.

The table lists this clonotype with a few counts. V usage is TRBV10-3 and J usage is TRBJ2-3; D might be TRBD2 (6 bases). This CDR3 comprises 14 residues. The V gene's germline CDR1 is ENHRY and CDR2 SYGVKD. Between the trimmed V and J ends, which lost 6 bases and 0 bases, there was a span of 10 bases. For the CDR3, the DNA is TGTGCCATCAGATCCGGGACTAGCACAGATACGCAGTATTTT. This gives the protein CAIRSGTSTDTQYF.

The chain joins TRBV15 to TRBJ1-5; no definite D call. CDR3 size: 13 residues. V lost 4 bases and J 3 bases, leaving 7 bases between the germline ends. Germline CDR1 LNHNV, CDR2 YYDKDF (reference sequence). CDR3 region: CATSTSYNQPQHF. DNA of the CDR3: TGTGCCACCAGCACTTCGTACAATCAGCCCCAGCATTTT.

This clonotype has ten or more counts. The chain couples TRBV12-3 or TRBV12-4 to TRBJ2-7; no clear D. With 2 bases removed from V and 3 bases from J, the gap between germline ends came to 8 bases. The CDR3 runs to 13 residues. CDR3 bases: TGTGCCAGCAGTTTAATGGTGGGCTACGAGCAGTACTTC. Encoded protein: CASSLMVGYEQYF.

Many counts were recorded for this clonotype. This chain uses TRBV4-3 with TRBJ1-4, with TRBD1 matching 10 bases. Germline assignment: CDR1 LGHNA and CDR2 YSLEER. V trimming: 3 bases; J trimming: 7 bases; junction bases outside the gene matches: 8. This CDR3 has 16 residues. The CDR3 reads CASSQAGTGEGEKLFF. The CDR3 bases are TGCGCCAGCAGCCAGGCCGGGACAGGGGAAGGTGAAAAACTGTTTTTT.

This clonotype was detected only once. The chain is built from TRBV5-6 and TRBJ2-3; D call uncertain. V was cut by 4 bases and J by 5 bases, with 11 bases left in between. Germline CDR1 and CDR2: SGHDT and YYEEEE. The CDR3 length is 13 residues. CDR3 coding DNA: TGTGCCAGCAGCCGGTCGACGGAAGATACGCAGTATTTT. It is translated as CASSRSTEDTQYF.

This chain links TRBV29-1 with TRBJ1-4, with D uncertain. The CDR3 has 13 amino acids. Germline V gives CDR1 SQVTM, CDR2 ANQGSEA. Trimming took off 7 bases at V and 0 bases at J, with 9 bases between the two ends. CDR3 residues: CSATLATNEKLFF. CDR3 DNA: TGCAGCGCGACCCTTGCAACTAATGAAAAACTGTTTTTT.

In the case of this clonotype: At one of its ends the junction is not consistent with the germline gene, which may arise from a read error. The rearrangement joins TRBV14 to TRBJ2-5; D gene ambiguous. The germline CDR1 and CDR2 sequences are SGHDN and FVKESK. CDR3 length: 13 residues. The CDR3 sequence is CASSQETGVPPDF. The DNA for the CDR3 is TGTGCCAGCAGCCAAGAAACCGGAGTCCCTCCCGACTTC.

Many counts were recorded for this clonotype. This chain connects TRBV6-4 to TRBJ2-1; 9 positions agree with TRBD2. CDR1 and CDR2 (germline): MRHNA, SNTAGT. The junction had 2 bases not matched to a gene; V was cut back by 0 bases and J by 5 bases. The CDR3 sequence is 15 residues long. The CDR3 DNA is TGTGCCAGCAGTGACTCGACTAGCGGCCACAATGAGCAGTTCTTC. Its protein product is CASSDSTSGHNEQFF.

The chain has TRBV2 and TRBJ2-5; D gene unclear. V was pared by 7 bases and J by 2 bases, with 11 bases between. The V gene's germline CDR1 is SNHLY and CDR2 FYNNEI. The CDR3 contains 13 residues. This chain's CDR3 is CASTTDGQETQYF. CDR3 DNA sequence: TGTGCCAGCACTACGGACGGACAAGAGACCCAGTACTTC.

The chain uses TRBV11-2 and TRBJ2-3, with a possible D match to TRBD2 (6 bases). V gave up 6 bases and J gave up 1 base, with 20 bases separating them. Per the germline V gene, CDR1 is SGHAT and CDR2 is FQNNGV. The CDR3 runs to 17 residues. CDR3 sequence (DNA): TGTGCCAGCAGTATGGCTCCCACGGGACTCGGCACAGATACGCAGTATTTT. It is translated as CASSMAPTGLGTDTQYF.

This clonotype has ten or more counts. CDR3 residues: CASQLLPGTDTQYF. The CDR3 region has the DNA TGTGCCAGCCAACTTCTTCCGGGCACAGATACGCAGTATTTT. J is TRBJ2-3 and V is TRBV28; no clear D gene. V lost 8 bases and J 1 base, leaving 13 bases between the germline ends. The CDR3 totals 14 residues. CDR1 and CDR2 from the germline V gene are MDHEN and SYDVKM.

This clonotype came up many times. The chain uses TRBV12-3 or TRBV12-4 and TRBJ1-3; the D gene is possibly TRBD1 (6 bases). The CDR3 loop spans 14 amino acids. V gave up 6 bases and J gave up 2 bases, with 11 bases separating them. The DNA of the CDR3 is TGTGCCAGCAGGTATTACAGGGCTGGAAACACCATATATTTT. It encodes CASRYYRAGNTIYF.

This clonotype was detected many times. This chain joins TRBV12-3 or TRBV12-4 and TRBJ1-1; D uncertain. V was clipped by 6 bases and J by 2 bases, with 16 bases between them. This CDR3 contains 15 residues. The CDR3 DNA sequence: TGTGCCAGCAGGTTTAAGATAGGACTTAACACTGAAGCTTTCTTT. This translates into CASRFKIGLNTEAFF.

This clonotype occurred many times. The chain joins TRBV5-6 to TRBJ2-3; D gene uncertain. Germline V lookup: CDR1 SGHDT, CDR2 YYEEEE. V was clipped by 2 bases and J by 6 bases, with 10 bases between them. CDR3 size: 13 residues. Here the CDR3 DNA reads TGTGCCAGCAGCTTTCTCGAGCTGGATACGCAGTATTTT. Translating it yields CASSFLELDTQYF. The complete variable domain, with remaining parts taken from reference TRBV5-6 and TRBJ2-3, reads DAGVTQSPTHLIKTRGQQVTLRCSPKSGHDTVSWYQQALGQGPQFIFQYYEEEERQRGNFPDRFSGHQFPNYSSELNVNALLLGDSALYLCASSFLELDTQYFGPGTRLTVL.

The chain uses TRBV30 and TRBJ2-2; D uncertain. V lost 3 bases and J 7 bases, leaving 6 bases between the germline ends. Germline CDR1 and CDR2: GTSNPN and SVGIG (reference sequence). The CDR3 has 11 residues. The CDR3 sequence: CAWRLHGELFF. CDR3 nucleotide sequence: TGTGCCTGGAGGCTTCACGGGGAGCTGTTTTTT.

This clonotype was counted many times. The chain recombines TRBV10-3 with TRBJ2-7; 8 bases match TRBD2. V trimming: 5 bases; J trimming: 7 bases; junction bases outside the gene matches: 7. Germline V CDR1 and CDR2: ENHRY, SYGVKD. This CDR3 is 13 amino acids long. The CDR3 DNA reads TGTGCCATCAGTCCAGCGGGAGTGGATGAGCAGTACTTC. Protein product: CAISPAGVDEQYF.

In this sample, this clonotype turned up a few times. The chain recombines TRBV9 with TRBJ2-6, with 7 bases fitting TRBD2. V shed 4 bases, J shed 0 bases, and the junction held 19 bases outside the gene matches. The CDR3 contains 21 residues. Germline V gives CDR1 SGDLS, CDR2 YYNGEE. CDR3 nucleotides: TGTGCCAGCAGCAGGGTCCCTAGCGGTATACATAAGTCCTCTGGGGCCAACGTCCTGACTTTC. This translates into CASSRVPSGIHKSSGANVLTF.

This clonotype was counted at least ten times. The chain combines TRBV4-1 with TRBJ2-2; no firm D call. Germline V gene data show CDR1 as MGHRA and CDR2 as YSYEKL. The CDR3 loop spans 17 amino acids. Trimming shortened V by 1 base and J by 7 bases, and 19 bases separated the two germline ends. The CDR3 reads CASSQGQVLGNSGELFF. The CDR3 DNA sequence: TGCGCCAGCAGCCAAGGCCAAGTTCTAGGGAATAGCGGGGAGCTGTTTTTT.

This clonotype was seen a handful of times. This chain links TRBV6-5 with TRBJ2-1, with a weak D call TRBD2 (6 bases). There are 17 residues in the CDR3. With 4 bases removed from V and 8 bases from J, the gap between germline ends came to 24 bases. From germline, CDR1 is MNHEY and CDR2 SVGAGI. The CDR3, as DNA: TGTGCCAGCAGTTTTCGCGGGGCTGGACACCGAAGCGATGAGCAGTTCTTC. Translating it yields CASSFRGAGHRSDEQFF.

V is TRBV15 and J is TRBJ2-1; the match to TRBD2 covers 12 bases. This CDR3 contains 16 residues. The junction had 5 bases not matched to a gene; V was cut back by 0 bases and J by 8 bases. Germline V gene data show CDR1 as LNHNV and CDR2 as YYDKDF (reference sequence). The DNA for the CDR3 is TGTGCCACCAGCAGAGATCTGGCTAGCGGGAGGGATGAGCAGTTCTTC. Protein sequence: CATSRDLASGRDEQFF.

The chain couples TRBV4-3 to TRBJ1-2, with 7 nucleotides matching TRBD1. This CDR3 region has 13 residues. Unmatched junction bases numbered 5, after V lost 8 bases and J lost 2 bases. Germline V gene lookup returns CDR1 LGHNA and CDR2 YSLEER. Written as DNA, the CDR3 is TGCGCCAGCGGAATGACAGGGAACTATGGCTACACCTTC. As protein: CASGMTGNYGYTF.